These T cell receptor beta chains were read from a single sample in a study of T-cell reconstitution after alpha-beta-depleted transplantation in children. A single record per CDR3 protein comes from TCRdb applying MiXCR to the PCR reads. The sample includes approximately 85,000 distinct CDR3 sequences, around 14% of them seen just once. The input for sequencing was PBMCs, mostly from graft donor cells, taken 180 days after TCRalphabeta/CD19-depleted stem cell transplant. The receptor set was obtained from a male patient between 2 and 9 years old who had a stem cell transplant for acute lymphoblastic leukemia, so the T cells may come from the graft donor. The CDR3 runs from the conserved cysteine through the conserved F or W. The order of the fields is clone size, D gene, V gene, J gene, CDR3 protein, CDR3 DNA. A D gene is named only where the DNA matches it firmly. Clone size, where shown, is once, few, many, or a class for clones that have expanded.

few,.,TRBV6-2/TRBV6-3,TRBJ1-1,CASSLELNTEAFF,TGTGCCAGCAGTTTAGAGTTGAACACTGAAGCTTTCTTT
.,.,TRBV3-1,TRBJ2-5,CASSQVWRIRETQYF,TGTGCCAGCAGCCAAGTTTGGAGGATTCGAGAGACCCAGTACTTC
.,TRBD1,TRBV5-6,TRBJ1-4,CASSWGTAVNEKLFF,TGTGCCAGCAGCTGGGGGACAGCTGTAAATGAAAAACTGTTTTTT
few,.,TRBV24-1,TRBJ2-5,CATSDLSATQYF,TGTGCCACCAGTGATTTATCGGCTACCCAGTACTTC
few,.,TRBV20-1,TRBJ1-2,CSASSQGNYGYTF,TGCAGTGCTAGTTCTCAGGGCAACTATGGCTACACCTTC
.,.,TRBV7-9,TRBJ2-5,CASSLGGTYQETQYF,TGTGCCAGCAGCTTAGGGGGGACCTACCAAGAGACCCAGTACTTC
.,.,TRBV29-1,TRBJ2-7,CSVNAGTYEQYF,TGCAGCGTCAACGCGGGCACCTACGAGCAGTACTTC
few,TRBD1,TRBV7-6,TRBJ1-1,CASSFTGVDTEAFF,TGTGCCAGCAGCTTTACAGGGGTTGACACTGAAGCTTTCTTT
.,.,TRBV5-1,TRBJ1-1,CASSLHQANTEAFF,TGCGCCAGCAGCTTGCACCAGGCGAACACTGAAGCTTTCTTT
few,TRBD1,TRBV9,TRBJ2-7,CASGQGAREQYF,TGTGCCTCGGGACAGGGGGCGAGGGAGCAGTACTTC
many,.,TRBV5-1,TRBJ2-2,CASSLQGTGELFF,TGCGCCAGCAGCTTACAGGGTACCGGGGAGCTGTTTTTT
.,.,TRBV5-6,TRBJ2-3,CASGPRTDTQYF,TGTGCCAGCGGGCCCAGAACAGATACGCAGTATTTT
few,TRBD2,TRBV3-1,TRBJ2-7,CASSQVPSGSSYEQYF,TGTGCCAGCAGCCAAGTCCCTAGCGGTTCCTCCTACGAGCAGTACTTC
.,.,TRBV29-1,TRBJ1-2,CSVTDSFNYGYTF,TGCAGCGTCACCGACAGTTTTAACTATGGCTACACCTTC
.,.,TRBV7-2,TRBJ1-2,CASSLASAHGDTF,TGTGCCAGCAGCTTAGCCTCCGCGCATGGCGACACCTTC
.,TRBD1,TRBV5-1,TRBJ2-2,CASSLSGQGTGELFF,TGCGCCAGCAGCTTGTCGGGACAGGGGACCGGGGAGCTGTTTTTT
few,TRBD1,TRBV27,TRBJ2-3,CASLGGQFTDTQYF,TGTGCCAGCTTAGGGGGCCAATTCACAGATACGCAGTATTTT
few,.,TRBV6-1,TRBJ1-1,CASTPGRNTEAFF,TGTGCCAGCACCCCAGGGCGAAACACTGAAGCTTTCTTT
.,TRBD1,TRBV6-2/TRBV6-3,TRBJ1-5,CASGTGVNQPQHF,TGTGCCAGCGGGACAGGAGTTAATCAGCCCCAGCATTTT
few,.,TRBV27,TRBJ1-1,CASSLGGWAQNTEAFF,TGTGCCAGCAGTTTAGGGGGATGGGCCCAGAACACTGAAGCTTTCTTT
few,TRBD1,TRBV6-1,TRBJ2-7,CASFRSGTGYEQYF,TGTGCCAGCTTTCGGTCCGGGACAGGGTACGAGCAGTACTTC
few,.,TRBV5-6,TRBJ2-3,CASSLDGSTDTQYF,TGTGCCAGCAGCTTGGATGGAAGTACAGATACGCAGTATTTT
.,TRBD1,TRBV6-4,TRBJ2-7,CAIKGTDSYEQYF,TGTGCCATCAAAGGGACAGACTCCTACGAGCAGTACTTC
few,.,TRBV3-1,TRBJ2-5,CASSHRGALSQETQYF,TGTGCCAGCAGCCACCGAGGGGCTTTAAGCCAAGAGACCCAGTACTTC
few,.,TRBV7-2,TRBJ1-2,CAFGAGRLYGYTF,TGTGCCTTCGGGGCTGGGCGGCTTTATGGCTACACCTTC
.,TRBD2,TRBV12-3/TRBV12-4,TRBJ2-3,CTSSLRTSGGRGTDTQYF,TGTACCAGCAGTTTGAGGACTAGCGGGGGCCGGGGCACAGATACGCAGTATTTT
few,.,TRBV20-1,TRBJ1-5,CSAPLTHYSNQPQHF,TGCAGTGCCCCCCTGACCCACTATAGCAATCAGCCCCAGCATTTT
.,TRBD1,TRBV10-3,TRBJ2-7,CAISELRQGYEQYF,TGTGCCATCAGTGAGCTCCGACAGGGATACGAGCAGTACTTC
.,TRBD1,TRBV6-1,TRBJ1-1,CAASRTGHTEAFF,TGTGCCGCTAGCCGGACAGGTCACACTGAAGCTTTCTTT
few,TRBD1,TRBV28,TRBJ1-1,CASGPRGLIGTEAFF,TGTGCCAGCGGGCCCAGGGGGCTAATAGGCACTGAAGCTTTCTTT
few,.,TRBV2,TRBJ1-2,CASSEALPVNF,TGTGCCAGCAGTGAAGCGCTTCCCGTTAACTTC
many,.,TRBV7-9,TRBJ2-7,CASSLADTSYEQYF,TGTGCCAGCAGCTTAGCAGACACTTCCTACGAGCAGTACTTC
few,.,TRBV18,TRBJ1-5,CASSPADGNQPQHF,TGTGCCAGCTCACCAGCGGATGGCAATCAGCCCCAGCATTTT
few,.,TRBV9,TRBJ1-6,CASSVGPGHYNSPLHF,TGTGCCAGCAGCGTAGGCCCGGGACACTATAATTCACCCCTCCACTTT
many,TRBD2,TRBV20-1,TRBJ2-5,CSASDRGLAGFQETQYF,TGCAGTGCTAGCGACCGTGGGCTAGCGGGATTTCAAGAGACCCAGTACTTC
.,.,TRBV20-1,TRBJ1-5,CSAIVGAHNQPQHF,TGCAGTGCCATAGTTGGGGCGCACAATCAGCCCCAGCATTTT
.,TRBD2,TRBV7-2,TRBJ2-5,CASSLVASGGQETQYF,TGTGCCAGCAGCTTAGTGGCTAGCGGGGGCCAAGAGACCCAGTACTTC
few,.,TRBV10-3,TRBJ2-3,CAINPTKTHKGTDTQYF,TGTGCCATCAACCCGACGAAAACGCACAAGGGCACAGATACGCAGTATTTT
many,.,TRBV5-5,TRBJ1-4,CASSSWVTQEKLFF,TGTGCCAGCAGCTCGTGGGTGACACAAGAAAAACTGTTTTTT
many,TRBD1,TRBV29-1,TRBJ2-7,CSVEVPGQLDYEQYF,TGCAGCGTTGAAGTACCGGGACAGTTAGACTACGAGCAGTACTTC
many,.,TRBV20-1,TRBJ2-7,CSASGDAGNLGGYEQYF,TGCAGTGCTAGTGGGGACGCAGGGAATTTAGGGGGCTACGAGCAGTACTTC
few,TRBD1,TRBV9,TRBJ2-2,CASSVAGTGNTGELFF,TGTGCCAGCAGCGTAGCTGGGACAGGGAACACCGGGGAGCTGTTTTTT
.,.,TRBV19,TRBJ2-1,CASSIHAGWDYNEQFF,TGTGCCAGTAGTATTCATGCGGGTTGGGATTACAATGAGCAGTTCTTC